The 14 T cell receptor beta chains given below trace back to one sample, sequenced in a study of tumor-infiltrating lymphocytes in localized non-small cell lung cancer. Only in-frame clones appear in the TCRdb table, and some are missing; sequencing was by immunoSEQ multiplex PCR. The table has about 16,000 clones, approximately 72% seen once. Sequenced material: lung tumor tissue. The receptors come from a human donor with non-small cell lung cancer.

This rearrangement joins TRBV15 to TRBJ1-5, with unresolved D. The CDR3 consists of 15 residues. Germline V gene lookup returns CDR1 LNHNV and CDR2 YYDKDF (reference sequence). V was clipped by 3 bases and J by 0 bases, with 9 bases between them. The CDR3 DNA sequence: TGTGCCACCAGCAGGAACGACGGTAGCAATCAGCCCCAGCATTTT. Its translation: CATSRNDGSNQPQHF. Supplemented by reference TRBV15 and TRBJ1-5, the full variable domain reads DAMVIQNPRYQVTQFGKPVTLSCSQTLNHNVMYWYQQKSSQAPKLLFHYYDKDFNNEADTPDNFQSRRPNTSFCFLDIRSPGLGDTAMYLCATSRNDGSNQPQHFGDGTRLSIL.

This chain uses TRBV7-9 with TRBJ2-3; 8 bases line up with TRBD1. The CDR3 consists of 15 residues. Germline V gene sequence: CDR1 SEHNR, CDR2 FQNEAQ (reference sequence). The J segment lost 7 bases and the V segment lost 2 bases, leaving 8 bases of the junction unmatched. The CDR3 coding sequence is TGTGCCAGCAGCTTAATCCAGGGGGCGAGCCATACGCAGTATTTT. Protein sequence: CASSLIQGASHTQYF.

The chain couples TRBV5-1 to TRBJ1-1, with a weak D call TRBD1 (5 bases). Trimming shortened V by 4 bases and J by 6 bases, and 19 bases separated the two germline ends. The CDR3 spans 15 residues. Germline CDR1 and CDR2: SGHRS and YFSETQ. CDR3 protein: CASSLKTAPLAEAFF. The CDR3 DNA reads as TGCGCCAGCAGCCTGAAGACAGCCCCTCTAGCTGAAGCTTTCTTT.

V usage is TRBV11-2 and J usage is TRBJ1-1; unclear D gene. This CDR3 has 14 amino acids. Germline V lookup: CDR1 SGHAT, CDR2 FQNNGV. V was pared by 5 bases and J by 0 bases, with 10 bases between. The CDR3 here is CASSMQYLNTEAFF. As DNA, the CDR3 is TGTGCCAGCAGCATGCAATATTTGAACACTGAAGCTTTCTTT.

The gene calls are TRBV7-9 and TRBJ2-1, with TRBD2 identical over 14 bases. The CDR3 spans 16 residues. V dropped 4 bases and J dropped 8; count of bases not matched to a gene: 7. CDR1 SEHNR and CDR2 FQNEAQ come from the germline V gene (reference sequence). CDR3 region: CASSSWTSGRMDEQFF. In nucleotides, the CDR3 is TGTGCCAGCAGCTCCTGGACTAGCGGGAGGATGGATGAGCAGTTCTTC.

This clone showed up just a few times. This chain links TRBV7-2 with TRBJ1-6; D is perhaps TRBD1 (5 bases). Germline V gives CDR1 SGHTA, CDR2 FQGNSA. This CDR3 comprises 14 residues. Trimming shortened V by 5 bases and J by 7 bases, and 12 bases separated the two germline ends. In DNA, the CDR3 is TGTGCCAGCAGCCGGGACCTCAGGAATTCACCCCTCCACTTT. Amino acids: CASSRDLRNSPLHF.

The CDR3 here is CASSQVGVTEAFF. The CDR3 DNA sequence: TGCGCCAGCAGCCAAGTCGGGGTTACTGAAGCTTTCTTT. The chain recombines TRBV4-1 with TRBJ1-1; no clear D. CDR3 length equals 13 residues. Per the germline V gene, CDR1 is MGHRA and CDR2 is YSYEKL. V was shortened by 1 base and J by 5 bases, with 8 bases between the two germline ends.

In its sample, this clone was seen a few times. The chain combines TRBV27 with TRBJ1-5; D ambiguous. CDR3 length: 12 amino acids. From germline, CDR1 is MNHEY and CDR2 SMNVEV (reference sequence). Trimming removed 2 bases from V and 4 bases from J, with 3 bases in between. CDR3 nucleotide sequence: TGTGCCAGCAGTTTACGGAATCAGCCCCAGCATTTT. Protein product: CASSLRNQPQHF.

The rearrangement joins TRBV10-2 to TRBJ1-6, with D maybe TRBD1 (5 bases). Germline CDR1 WSHSY, CDR2 SAAADI. CDR3 size: 15 residues. V was clipped by 3 bases and J by 9 bases, with 15 bases between them. The CDR3 sequence: CASSEGTFLGSPLHF. In DNA, the CDR3 is TGCGCCAGCAGTGAAGGGACTTTCCTCGGTTCACCCCTCCACTTT.

This clone was picked up a small number of times. The chain joins TRBV7-2 to TRBJ1-1; tentative D call: TRBD1 (6 bases). The CDR3 sequence is 15 residues long. The germline V and J ends were trimmed by 6 bases and 5 bases, with 19 bases remaining between them. In germline, CDR1 is SGHTA, CDR2 FQGNSA. Here the CDR3 reads CASRHLGTRETEAFF. As DNA, the CDR3 is TGTGCCAGCAGACACCTCGGGACACGTGAAACTGAAGCTTTCTTT.

The chain uses TRBV6-5 and TRBJ1-5, with no clear D. CDR3 length equals 14 residues. Germline V gene sequence: CDR1 MNHEY, CDR2 SVGAGI. The V and J ends lost 2 bases and 2 bases respectively, with 7 bases between them. CDR3 sequence: CASSYRAGNQPQHF. Written as DNA, the CDR3 is TGTGCCAGCAGTTACAGGGCAGGCAATCAGCCCCAGCATTTT.

The chain carries TRBV5-8 and TRBJ2-1, with D hard to call. V lost 2 bases to trimming and J lost 0 bases, with 9 bases between them. Germline CDR1 SGHTS, CDR2 YDEGEE. There are 15 residues in the CDR3. The CDR3 sequence: CASSFGESSYNEQFF. CDR3 in DNA: TGTGCCAGCAGCTTTGGGGAAAGCTCCTACAATGAGCAGTTCTTC.

The rearrangement joins TRBV7-2 to TRBJ2-6, with 7 positions matching TRBD1. CDR1 SGHTA and CDR2 FQGNSA come from the germline V gene. This CDR3 contains 16 residues. V was clipped by 5 bases and J by 4 bases; unmatched bases: 8. The CDR3 loop is CASSPRQGLGANVLTF. The CDR3, as DNA: TGTGCCAGCAGCCCCCGACAGGGTCTAGGGGCCAACGTCCTGACTTTC.

The chain has TRBV11-2 and TRBJ2-7; 7 bases fit TRBD1. Germline V gene data show CDR1 as SGHAT and CDR2 as FQNNGV. J was trimmed by 2 bases and V by 5 bases; bases with no gene match: 3. CDR3 length: 13 amino acids. The CDR3 DNA follows: TGTGCCAGCAGCCACGGACAGGCCTACGAGCAGTACTTC. This codes for CASSHGQAYEQYF.